Each of the 9 T cell receptor beta chains below was sequenced from the same sample in a study of regulatory T cells in long-lasting Graves disease. Noted time point: newly diagnosed GD, antithyroid drugs for less than 3 months. PBMCs were the source of the RNA used for TCR sequencing. CDR3-region Arm-PCR and iRepertoire HTBI primers produced the TCR beta libraries. MiXCR, applied by TCRdb to the multiplex PCR reads, yields one record per CDR3 protein. Altogether about 440,000 distinct CDR3 sequences are present, 16% being singletons, with the ten largest covering around 11%. The same specimen was also included in a second study, on T cells in Graves' hyperthyroidism and ophthalmopathy.

Material: peripheral blood mononuclear cells (PBMCs), obtained at new diagnosis, from a patient treated with antithyroid drugs. The receptors stem from a woman between 25 and 40 years old with Graves disease.

In this sample, this clonotype turned up many times. This rearrangement joins TRBV6-1 to TRBJ1-1; 7 nucleotides agree with TRBD1. The V and J ends lost 7 bases and 1 base, in that order; junction bases with no gene match: 6. The CDR3 has 14 residues. From germline, CDR1 is MNHNS and CDR2 SASEGT. CDR3 loop: CASTSGGTNTEAFF. The CDR3 coding sequence is TGTGCCAGCACGTCAGGGGGGACGAACACTGAAGCTTTCTTT.

In its sample, this clonotype was seen many times. The chain links TRBV7-2 to TRBJ1-1; D may be TRBD1 (5 bases). Germline values: CDR1 SGHTA, CDR2 FQGNSA. V was trimmed by 2 bases and J by 1 base, leaving 11 bases between them. The CDR3 runs 15 residues. The CDR3: CASSLQGIPNTEAFF. CDR3 DNA: TGTGCCAGCAGCTTACAGGGAATTCCGAACACTGAAGCTTTCTTT.

This clonotype was detected ten times or more. CDR3 sequence (DNA): TGTGCCAGCAGTGAAGCGCTTCCCATAGCGGGAGGGAACAATGAGCAGTTCTTC. Residues: CASSEALPIAGGNNEQFF. The genes are TRBV6-1 and TRBJ2-1; 11 nucleotides match TRBD2. The germline gives CDR1 MNHNS, CDR2 SASEGT. The length of the CDR3 is 18 residues. V was pared by 0 bases and J by 5 bases, with 9 bases of the junction left unmatched.

This clonotype was recorded at least ten times. The V gene is TRBV11-2, the J gene TRBJ2-7, with TRBD2 identical over 7 bases. The CDR3 has 13 residues. The junction had 3 bases not matched to a gene; V was cut back by 5 bases and J by 2 bases. Germline V gene lookup returns CDR1 SGHAT and CDR2 FQNNGV. The CDR3 region is CASSPGTTYEQYF. CDR3 in DNA: TGTGCCAGCAGCCCTGGGACTACCTACGAGCAGTACTTC.

The J gene is TRBJ2-7, the V gene TRBV29-1; no definite D call. With 2 bases removed from V and 6 bases from J, the gap between germline ends came to 17 bases. The germline V gene encodes CDR1 SQVTM and CDR2 ANQGSEA. The CDR3 consists of 14 residues. CDR3 residues: CSVEILRQPLEQYF. Here the CDR3 DNA reads TGCAGCGTTGAAATCTTACGGCAGCCGCTCGAGCAGTACTTC.

The chain has TRBV19 and TRBJ2-7; TRBD2 matches 10 bases. V lost 3 bases to trimming and J lost 6 bases; unmatched junction nucleotides: 11. Germline V gives CDR1 LNHDA, CDR2 SQIVND (reference sequence). This CDR3 has 16 amino acids. CDR3: CASSMVVLAGAGEQYF. The CDR3 DNA follows: TGTGCCAGTAGTATGGTCGTTCTAGCGGGAGCTGGCGAGCAGTACTTC.

CDR3 coding DNA: TGTGCCAGCAGTTTCTACAGGGATCGTTCTGAAGCTTTCTTT. This encodes CASSFYRDRSEAFF. The chain uses TRBV12-3 or TRBV12-4 and TRBJ1-1, with D maybe TRBD1 (6 bases). V was shortened by 3 bases and J by 6 bases, with 14 bases between the two germline ends. This CDR3 comprises 14 residues.

The rearrangement joins TRBV7-3 to TRBJ2-5; perhaps D is TRBD1 or TRBD2 (5 bases each). Trimming removed 4 bases at V and 2 bases at J, with 14 bases between. The germline V gene has CDR1 SGHTA and CDR2 FQGTGA. The length of the CDR3 is 15 residues. In DNA form, the CDR3 reads TGTGCCAGCAGCTCCTATTCGGGACCACAAGAGACCCAGTACTTC. It specifies CASSSYSGPQETQYF.

This clonotype was detected many times. The chain recombines TRBV6-9 with TRBJ1-2; TRBD1 matches 7 bases. Trimming removed 3 bases from V and 2 bases from J; junction bases left unmatched: 6. The length of the CDR3 is 15 residues. The germline V gene has CDR1 MNHGY and CDR2 SVAAGI. CDR3 in DNA: TGTGCCAGCAGTTACGCGGGACAGCCGAACTATGGCTACACCTTC. Its translation is CASSYAGQPNYGYTF.